This T cell receptor beta chain was captured in a study of blood T cell repertoires in COVID-19. The wider study: Sites across the United States, Italy and Spain contributed samples from acute and convalescent COVID-19.

This clone was seen more than once but under ten times. Authors' analysis steps: Amplification from reference gene primers served as the basis for estimated nucleated cell counts. Assay: immunoSEQ multiplex PCR; the TCRdb copy retains only in-frame clones and omits some. That table gives V, J and clone size, and the DNA gave D and trimming. The sample has 90,000 to 150,000 clones, 85% to 90% seen once; the top ten hold about a tenth. This TCR derives from an elderly man with acute or convalescent COVID-19. The sequencing sample was made of peripheral blood.

The CDR3 coding sequence is TGTGCCAGCAGCTTAGCGAATGGGGGACAGAAAGCTTTCTTT. Its translation: CASSLANGGQKAFF. This chain connects TRBV7-2 to TRBJ1-1; 7 bases are a match to TRBD1. Losses at the gene ends were 0 bases for V and 9 bases for J; bases not matched to a gene: 7. CDR1 is SGHTA and CDR2 is FQGNSA in the germline V gene. This CDR3 comprises 14 residues.